Sequencing of this T cell receptor beta chain was carried out in a study of Ad26.COV2.S vaccination and SARS-CoV-2 variants. The CDR3 is 15 amino acids. Germline-derived CDR1 and CDR2 are SGHTA and FQGNSA. Trimming cost V 4 bases and J 7 bases; bases outside gene matches: 8. Documented treatment: roughly 19 received Ad26.COV2.S at low or high dose, single or two shots; 5 received placebo; per-sample allocation not given. The samples date from day 63 after the first vaccine or placebo injection. On this clone: At the DNA level, this CDR3 is encoded by other sequences in the same sample as well.

Assay used: immunoSEQ multiplex PCR; TCRdb lists only in-frame clones, some missing. The sample holds 500,000 or so clones, 89% seen once. V is TRBV7-2 and J is TRBJ1-5, with 9 bases matching TRBD1. Specimen: peripheral blood, collected in a trial of Ad26.COV2.S vaccine versus placebo. The sequence was collected from a person aged 18-65 years who received the Ad26.COV2.S COVID-19 vaccine or a placebo. Here the CDR3 reads CASSSRTGVNQPQHF. The CDR3, as DNA: TGTGCCAGCAGCTCGAGGACAGGGGTAAACCAGCCCCAGCATTTT.